This paragraph covers one TCR beta chain sequence. The antigen it recognizes is unknown. There are no base qualities to consult, and no much larger clone falls within one base. CDR3 length: 12 amino acids, cysteine to phenylalanine. The retained sequence is limited to the CDR3, 36 bases, with the frame set at the first base. Unmatched junction bases come to 4, with V trimmed by 6 bases and J by 5 bases. CDR1 and CDR2 were assigned from the germline V gene as MNHEY and SVGEGT. TCRbeta CDR3 regions were amplified from genomic DNA by means of the immunoSEQ Assay, a bias-controlled multiplex PCR. The study's own analysis went as follows. The number of nucleated cells in each sample was estimated from the amplification of reference gene primers within the assay. Sequence reads were collapsed and filtered to measure the absolute abundance of every unique TCRbeta CDR3 rearrangement. For each sample, productive Simpson clonality was calculated as the square root of Simpson's diversity index across productive rearrangements. TCRdb holds this immuneACCESS table with in-frame rearrangements only. Some clones are missing; in checked studies, unresolved V genes explain under half, and the rest has no known cause. V, J and clone size are those of that table, while D and trimming were read from the DNA. The sample data list hundreds of thousands of clones, and 70% to 90% of these were observed just once. 2% to 2.5% of the sample rests with the top ten.

This entry is derived from a study of blood T cell repertoires in COVID-19 (TCRdb year 2020). In the study overall: Collaborator samples came from the United States, Italy and Spain and covered acute and convalescent phases of COVID-19. The material from the prospective study consisted of cDNA or gDNA derived from T cells, B-cell-depleted T cells, or PBMCs. Subjects who had been exposed to COVID-19, were actively infected with it, or had recovered from it provided the deeply sampled blood TCRbeta repertoires that made up the dataset. The repertoires were released in a freely available public database meant as a resource for research on the immune response to SARS-CoV-2. Samples came from the ongoing ImmuneRACE study (first 160 participants) plus 1,254 subjects from 6 global collaborators. A de-identified subject ID, COVID-19 status, age in years and sex were almost always included in the sample metadata. Where available, HLA class I and class II types were obtained from metadata supplied by the sample provider rather than from assay-based typing.

Samples from volunteer blood donors who had recovered from COVID-19 were contributed by a second Seattle source. Whole blood was collected in K2EDTA tubes by collaborating institutions according to the institutions' own protocols. For TCRbeta analysis, collaborators shipped samples in one of three forms: frozen whole blood, isolated PBMCs, or DNA extracted from either of those sample types. The paper as a whole reports these results and caveats: The amount of clinical and demographic metadata varied by source and participant and was provided uncurated.

The sequence links TRBV6-2 or TRBV6-3 to TRBJ2-7, and TRBD1 aligns with 7 junction nucleotides. Sequencing used peripheral blood. This receptor was obtained from a woman aged 40 to 50 who had recovered from COVID-19. The encoded CDR3 is CASSRQGDEQYF. The nucleotide sequence reads as follows: TGTGCCAGCAGCCGACAGGGAGACGAGCAGTACTTC.